This T cell receptor (beta chain) was identified during a study of cytomegalovirus exposure and HLA in healthy donors. Whole-study context: Both the roughly 120 validation repertoires and the 600 to 750 first-cohort repertoires used the same platform, as reported by a later analysis.

For this clone: Its antigen remains unidentified.

Study results and caveats: Most sequenced TCRs were rare (though some public TCRs occurred in many donors).

The repertoire was sequenced with immunoSEQ multiplex PCR; TCRdb's copy has only in-frame clones and lacks some. The sample lists fewer than 200,000 clones, roughly 90% seen once, with around 10% in the top ten. Trimming left V 6 bases short and J 4 bases short, with 12 bases between. Germline-derived CDR1 and CDR2 are MNHEY and SVGAGI. The CDR3 length is 14 residues. This TCR came from a woman aged 18-29 years in good health and CMV-seropositive. Sequencing was done on a sample of PBMCs. The rearrangement uses TRBV6-5 and TRBJ2-2; D is possibly TRBD2 (6 bases). The CDR3 region has the DNA TGTGCCAGCAGCCCGGGGGAAGGCACCGGGGAGCTGTTTTTT. Its protein is CASSPGEGTGELFF.